This T cell receptor (beta chain) was recorded in a study of T-cell reconstitution after alpha-beta-depleted transplantation in children. J gave up 2 bases and V 5 bases, and 6 bases lay outside the gene matches. The CDR3 runs 16 residues. The germline V gene encodes CDR1 SGHTA and CDR2 FQGTGA. This clonotype has more than one count but fewer than ten. The antigen is unknown. Study outcomes and limitations: The origin of high day-60 TCRbeta diversity in some patients lay in surviving recipient T cells and thymic progenitors. From newly produced T cells came most of the T-cell counts and diversity one year after transplant.

A TCRbeta library incorporating unique molecular identifiers was prepared. TCRdb reanalysed the PCR reads using MiXCR and keeps one entry per CDR3 protein. The sample lists around 300,000 distinct CDR3 sequences; roughly 25% were seen once. The chain uses TRBV7-3 and TRBJ2-3; 11 bases are a match to TRBD2. The material was PBMCs, mostly from graft donor cells, obtained 180 days after TCRalphabeta/CD19-depleted stem cell transplant. The clonotype originates from a male patient aged 10-17 years who had a stem cell transplant for acute lymphoblastic leukemia, so the T cells may come from the graft donor. Here the CDR3 DNA reads TGTGCCAGCAGCCCTATAGCGGGAGGGTTCACAGATACGCAGTATTTT. Protein sequence: CASSPIAGGFTDTQYF.